Listed below are T cell receptor beta chains from one sample, sequenced in a study of T cells expressing NK-cell markers. TCRdb reworked the 5' RACE reads into one entry per CDR3 protein, no DNA. The sample has 400,000 to 550,000 distinct CDR3 sequences. Sequencing was done on a sample of blood T cells: a sorted CD56 or NKG2C T cell subset, CD4+ or CD8+ T cells, or bulk PBMC T cells (not recorded which). The receptors here all came from a woman between 18 and 69 years old in good health. The CDR3 runs from the conserved cysteine through the conserved F or W. Each record gives: V gene, J gene, CDR3 protein.

V: TRBV6-5
J: TRBJ2-5
CDR3: CASSYSGLGVETQYF

V: TRBV7-9
J: TRBJ1-1
CDR3: CASSRRDLGATVEAFF

V: TRBV5-6
J: TRBJ1-1
CDR3: CASSFPDRVEDTEAFF

V: TRBV3-1
J: TRBJ2-5
CDR3: CASRPSGTPQETQYF

V: TRBV10-3
J: TRBJ2-5
CDR3: CAISEWGETQYF

V: TRBV3-1
J: TRBJ2-7
CDR3: CASSSGTDREQYF

V: TRBV20-1
J: TRBJ1-1
CDR3: CSAGEGTGMNTEAFF

V: TRBV20-1
J: TRBJ2-1
CDR3: CSARELAGDSNEQFF

V: TRBV21-1
J: TRBJ2-1
CDR3: CASSGPGGRKVDEQFF

V: TRBV12-3/TRBV12-4
J: TRBJ1-4
CDR3: CASSLSTAEKLFF

V: TRBV28
J: TRBJ1-1
CDR3: CASSLKGQLSEAFF

V: TRBV20-1
J: TRBJ2-4
CDR3: CSAPTPGLRWDIQYF

V: TRBV12-3/TRBV12-4
J: TRBJ2-2
CDR3: CASSPLLIAGTGELFF

V: TRBV14
J: TRBJ2-2
CDR3: CASSHQGPNTGELFF

V: TRBV29-1
J: TRBJ2-5
CDR3: CSVPPHGRETQYF

V: TRBV4-3
J: TRBJ1-2
CDR3: CASSQDTLGGYGYTF

V: TRBV20-1
J: TRBJ2-3
CDR3: CSADRGDTDTQYF

V: TRBV20-1
J: TRBJ1-1
CDR3: CSARAGQALGNTEAFF

V: TRBV7-2
J: TRBJ2-5
CDR3: CASRSEGAGQETQYF

V: TRBV10-3
J: TRBJ2-1
CDR3: CATSPAGQYNEQFF

V: TRBV4-3
J: TRBJ2-1
CDR3: CASSQESLAGALSSYNEQFF

V: TRBV12-3/TRBV12-4
J: TRBJ2-2
CDR3: CASRDRDRGTGELFF

V: TRBV4-3
J: TRBJ2-3
CDR3: CASSQDSARTDTQYF

V: TRBV7-2
J: TRBJ1-2
CDR3: CASSPGTGLYYGYTF

V: TRBV7-2
J: TRBJ2-7
CDR3: CASSTRQEVGGEQYF

V: TRBV6-2/TRBV6-3
J: TRBJ1-2
CDR3: CASSQGQRDTF

V: TRBV4-2
J: TRBJ2-5
CDR3: CASSQRTSGDLLGETQYF

V: TRBV7-3
J: TRBJ2-3
CDR3: CASSLKGEGRRADTQYF

V: TRBV5-6
J: TRBJ1-1
CDR3: CASSLRRTGLRTEAFF

V: TRBV9
J: TRBJ2-2
CDR3: CASSLRDTWGGELFF

V: TRBV20-1
J: TRBJ2-5
CDR3: CSASLSAYQETQYF

V: TRBV11-2
J: TRBJ2-5
CDR3: CASSLWAMETQYF

V: TRBV11-2
J: TRBJ2-1
CDR3: CASSSTDSYNEQFF

V: TRBV9
J: TRBJ1-1
CDR3: CASSVVGYMNTEAFF

V: TRBV29-1
J: TRBJ2-2
CDR3: CSVAGQGLNTGELFF